The rows below give T cell receptor beta chains drawn from one sample of a study of blood T cell repertoires in COVID-19. TCRdb's copy holds only in-frame clones and misses some; the assay was immunoSEQ multiplex PCR. The sample contains 59,000 or so clones, roughly 91% of which appear only once. The sample consisted of peripheral blood. The receptors here all came from a human donor in a cohort sampled during active COVID-19. The CDR3 runs from the conserved cysteine through the conserved F or W. Fields, in order: J gene, V gene, CDR3 protein.

>TRBJ2-5|TRBV29-1
CSARTGIYQETQYF
>TRBJ1-2|TRBV3-1/TRBV3-2
CASSQGTGNYGYTF
>TRBJ2-3|TRBV7-9
CASSLAGRGYSTDTQYF
>TRBJ2-7|TRBV7-8
CASSLASLGRSPPYEQYF
>TRBJ1-5|TRBV7-2
CASSLKGGVQPQHF
>TRBJ2-2|TRBV7-7
CASSLSQENTGELFF
>TRBJ1-3|TRBV4-1
CASSQEPPRQGGGNTIYF
>TRBJ1-5|TRBV2
CASSGEPSSQPQHF
>TRBJ2-5|TRBV12-5
CASGPGPGRETQYF
>TRBJ2-3|TRBV9
CASSVAWIGFTDTQYF
>TRBJ1-5|TRBV19
CASSTGNSNQPQHF
>TRBJ2-1|TRBV16
CASSQSSGYYNEQFF
>TRBJ1-1|TRBV10-1
CASSDPTVGAEAFF
>TRBJ2-7|TRBV11-3
CASSPPTGGFGYEQYF
>TRBJ2-5|TRBV21-1
CASRGRGKLRETQYF
>TRBJ1-1|TRBV28
CASGNAGGGTEAFF
>TRBJ2-5|TRBV19
CASSKGQGSETQYF
>TRBJ2-4|TRBV28
CASNEGLIKAKNIQYF
>TRBJ1-4|TRBV11-3
CASSLGGSYEKLFF
>TRBJ2-1|TRBV5-1
CASSPIAGAYNEQFF
>TRBJ2-1|TRBV6-5
CASSRGPEGYNEQFF
>TRBJ1-5|TRBV28
CASSSTGTATYQPQHF
>TRBJ2-7|TRBV29-1
CSVEGGGLVGEQYF
>TRBJ1-1|TRBV28
CASSSALGGANTEAFF
>TRBJ1-1|TRBV5-4
CASSGTKGGTEAFF
>TRBJ2-1|TRBV14
CASSQWGTGGSDNEQFF
>TRBJ2-7|TRBV19
CATQSRTGLSSYEQYF
>TRBJ2-3|TRBV7-2
CASSLLGLATDTQYF
>TRBJ2-7|TRBV28
CASSLASTQVAYEQYF
>TRBJ2-5|TRBV6-2/TRBV6-3
CASSYSGVGETQYF